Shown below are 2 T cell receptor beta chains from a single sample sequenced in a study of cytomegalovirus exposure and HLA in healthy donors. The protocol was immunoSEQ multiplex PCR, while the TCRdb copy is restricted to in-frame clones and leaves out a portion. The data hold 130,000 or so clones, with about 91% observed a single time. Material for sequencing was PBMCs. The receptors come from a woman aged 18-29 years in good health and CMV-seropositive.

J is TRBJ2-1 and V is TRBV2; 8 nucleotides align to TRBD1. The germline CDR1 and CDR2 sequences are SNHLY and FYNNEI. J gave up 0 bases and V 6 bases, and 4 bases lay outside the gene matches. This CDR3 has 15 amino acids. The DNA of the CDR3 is TGTGCCAGCAGGACGGGACAGGTCTCCTACAATGAGCAGTTCTTC. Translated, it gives CASRTGQVSYNEQFF.

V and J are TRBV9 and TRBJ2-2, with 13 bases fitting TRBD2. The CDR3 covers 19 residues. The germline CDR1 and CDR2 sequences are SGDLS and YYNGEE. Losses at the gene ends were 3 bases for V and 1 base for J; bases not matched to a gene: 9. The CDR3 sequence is CASSAVGGLAGRNTGELFF. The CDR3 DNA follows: TGTGCCAGCAGCGCCGTGGGGGGACTAGCGGGGCGGAACACCGGGGAGCTGTTTTTT.